The rows below give T cell receptor beta chains drawn from one sample of a study of shared clonotypes between healthy human individuals. TCRdb's table, derived via immunoSEQ multiplex PCR, lists solely in-frame clones and lacks some. The data show approximately 2,300,000 clones, roughly 90% seen once. The sequenced sample consisted of naive CD4+ T cells from PBMCs. The receptors shown here come from a man aged 18-30 years in good health. Some clones in this sample may be carry-over from other donors' samples. CDR3s include the opening cysteine and the closing phenylalanine or tryptophan. D genes are given only for firm matches. Rows give clone size only sometimes, using once, few, many, or a class for an expanded clone.

d_call,j_call,clone_size,cdr3_length,v_call,cdr3_aa,cdr3_nt
NA,TRBJ1-5,NA,14,TRBV2,CASIGRQGSQPQHF,TGTGCCAGCATCGGTAGGCAGGGGAGTCAGCCCCAGCATTTT
NA,TRBJ1-5,NA,13,TRBV18,CASSSDSNQPQHF,TGTGCCAGCTCATCAGATAGCAATCAGCCCCAGCATTTT
NA,TRBJ2-7,NA,14,TRBV18,CASSPGSGSYEQYF,TGTGCCAGCTCACCGGGGTCAGGCTCCTACGAGCAGTACTTC
NA,TRBJ1-4,NA,14,TRBV7-9,CASSRTATNEKLFF,TGTGCCAGCAGCCGGACAGCAACTAATGAAAAACTGTTTTTT
NA,TRBJ2-1,NA,14,TRBV7-2,CASSFWLGDNEQFF,TGTGCCAGCAGCTTCTGGCTCGGGGACAATGAGCAGTTCTTC
NA,TRBJ2-7,NA,19,TRBV23-1,CASSHSGAGDLESSYEQYF,TGCGCCAGCAGTCACTCCGGGGCAGGGGACCTTGAGAGCTCCTACGAGCAGTACTTC
NA,TRBJ2-7,NA,11,TRBV27,CASSPLYEQYF,TGTGCCAGCAGTCCCTTATACGAGCAGTACTTC
NA,TRBJ2-6,NA,14,TRBV18,CASSPGAGANVLTF,TGTGCCAGCTCACCAGGGGCTGGGGCCAACGTCCTGACTTTC
NA,TRBJ1-1,NA,14,TRBV5-1,CASSPGPTNTEAFF,TGCGCCAGCAGTCCCGGACCGACGAACACTGAAGCTTTCTTT
NA,TRBJ2-1,once,13,TRBV27,CASSLNPAGEQFF,TGTGCCAGCAGTTTAAACCCGGCTGGAGAGCAGTTCTTC
NA,TRBJ1-3,NA,15,TRBV5-1,CASSSEGASGNTIYF,TGCGCCAGCAGCTCTGAAGGGGCTTCGGGAAACACCATATATTTT
NA,TRBJ2-7,NA,15,TRBV5-1,CASSLSLQGLYEQYF,TGCGCCAGCAGCTTGAGTTTGCAGGGTCTCTACGAGCAGTACTTC